The next 14 T cell receptor beta chains were all read from a single sample in a study of technical replicates of blood from several donors. Generated by immunoSEQ multiplex PCR, the TCRdb table keeps only in-frame clones and is missing some. The table lists some 81,000 clones, around nine tenths of them singletons, with less than 0.3% in the top ten. Sequencing was done on a sample of T cells isolated from PBMCs. All receptors come from a human donor in good health.

This chain links TRBV5-1 with TRBJ1-1, with D possibly TRBD1 on 5 matching bases. Trimming removed 2 bases at V and 11 bases at J, with 16 bases between. The CDR3 consists of 13 residues. Germline V gene lookup returns CDR1 SGHRS and CDR2 YFSETQ. This chain's CDR3 is CASSLKPGRVAFF. The CDR3 DNA reads as TGCGCCAGCAGCTTAAAACCCGGCAGGGTTGCTTTCTTT.

The chain carries TRBV4-2 and TRBJ1-1; possible D gene TRBD1, 5 bases. The germline V gene encodes CDR1 LGHNA and CDR2 YNFKEQ. This CDR3 has 16 residues. V was shortened by 1 base and J by 1 base, with 13 bases between the two germline ends. This CDR3 reads CASSQVGAGWNTEAFF. The CDR3 DNA is TGTGCCAGCAGCCAAGTTGGGGCAGGCTGGAACACTGAAGCTTTCTTT.

The chain recombines TRBV7-7 with TRBJ2-1; 10 nucleotides align to TRBD1. Trimming removed 3 bases from V and 6 bases from J; junction bases left unmatched: 5. This CDR3 spans 15 amino acids. Germline-derived CDR1 and CDR2 are SSHAT and FNYEAQ (reference sequence). CDR3 protein: CASSLGDRGFNEQFF. The CDR3 coding sequence is TGTGCCAGCAGCTTGGGGGACAGGGGATTCAATGAGCAGTTCTTC. The full variable domain, in which reference TRBV7-7 and TRBJ2-1 provide the parts outside the CDR3, is GAGVSQSPRYKVTKRGQDVTLRCDPISSHATLYWYQQALGQGPEFLTYFNYEAQPDKSGLPSDRFSAERPEGSISTLTIQRTEQRDSAMYRCASSLGDRGFNEQFFGPGTRLTVL.

This chain connects TRBV6-5 to TRBJ1-1; D is unresolved. CDR1 and CDR2 from the germline V gene are MNHEY and SVGAGI. V lost 6 bases and J lost 2, with 13 bases in between. This CDR3 comprises 14 residues. The CDR3 region has the DNA TGTGCCAGCAGACAGCGGAGTCCTAACACTGAAGCTTTCTTT. It codes for CASRQRSPNTEAFF.

In its sample, this clone was seen once. The chain employs TRBV27 and TRBJ2-7; D is perhaps TRBD2 (5 bases). Germline V CDR1 and CDR2: MNHEY, SMNVEV (reference sequence). V dropped 6 bases and J dropped 0 bases, with 15 bases sitting between them. The CDR3 sequence is 15 residues long. The CDR3 here is CASRASGRGSYEQYF. In DNA form, the CDR3 reads TGTGCCAGCAGAGCCAGCGGCCGGGGCTCCTACGAGCAGTACTTC.

This sequence joins TRBV9 and TRBJ2-7; TRBD1 might be the D (6 bases). The length of the CDR3 is 16 residues. Trimming removed 0 bases at V and 2 bases at J, with 15 bases between. The germline V gene encodes CDR1 SGDLS and CDR2 YYNGEE. The CDR3 region has the DNA TGTGCCAGCAGCGTAGGGGTGGGGGCTAAGACCTACGAGCAGTACTTC. Translated, it gives CASSVGVGAKTYEQYF.

This clone was seen only once. The CDR3 coding sequence is TGTGCCAGCAGTGAGCAGGGAAACATTCAGTACTTC. As protein: CASSEQGNIQYF. The chain joins TRBV6-1 to TRBJ2-4, with a possible D match to TRBD1 (5 bases). Germline V gene lookup returns CDR1 MNHNS and CDR2 SASEGT. V shed 3 bases and J shed 6 bases, with 6 bases lying between them. The CDR3 is 12 residues long.

The V and J genes are TRBV23-1 and TRBJ2-2; D gene ambiguous. TRBV23-1 is treated as an ORF (open reading frame) with a function not yet certain. CDR3 size: 16 residues. The V gene lost 1 base and the J gene lost 3 bases, with 12 bases spanning the gap. The CDR3 here is CASSQYSLRDTGELFF. The CDR3 bases are TGCGCCAGCAGTCAATACTCGCTCCGGGACACCGGGGAGCTGTTTTTT.

The rearrangement links TRBV7-2 to TRBJ2-3, with D perhaps matching TRBD1 (5 bases). The CDR3 consists of 16 residues. V dropped 2 bases and J dropped 2 bases, with 14 bases sitting between them. Germline V lookup: CDR1 SGHTA, CDR2 FQGNSA. CDR3 protein: CASSLRTGRVTDTQYF. The DNA of the CDR3 is TGTGCCAGCAGCTTACGAACGGGCAGGGTCACAGATACGCAGTATTTT.

J is TRBJ2-3 and V is TRBV10-1; 7 nucleotides line up with TRBD2. This CDR3 has 17 residues. From germline, CDR1 is WNHNN and CDR2 SYGVQD (reference sequence). The trim removed 0 bases at V and 0 bases at J, leaving 6 bases unmatched. CDR3 DNA sequence: TGCGCCAGCAGTGAGTCAAAGACTAGCTATAGCACAGATACGCAGTATTTT. Residues: CASSESKTSYSTDTQYF.

This clone was seen only a few times. This sequence joins TRBV13 and TRBJ1-1; weak D call: TRBD1 (6 bases). This CDR3 spans 13 amino acids. Trimming stripped 5 bases from V and 2 bases from J, with 9 bases between. CDR1 is PRHDT and CDR2 is FYEKMQ in the germline V gene (reference sequence). CDR3 DNA sequence: TGTGCCAGCAGCGTCAGGGGAAACACTGAAGCTTTCTTT. It specifies CASSVRGNTEAFF. Supplemented by reference TRBV13 and TRBJ1-1, the full variable domain reads AAGVIQSPRHLIKEKRETATLKCYPIPRHDTVYWYQQGPGQDPQFLISFYEKMQSDKGSIPDRFSAQQFSDYHSELNMSSLELGDSALYFCASSVRGNTEAFFGQGTRLTVV.

The genes are TRBV5-1 and TRBJ2-3; D uncertain. Germline CDR1 reads SGHRS; CDR2 reads YFSETQ. V was shortened by 4 bases and J by 4 bases, with 10 bases between the two germline ends. The CDR3 spans 13 residues. CDR3 region: CASSPELPDTQYF. The CDR3 DNA reads TGCGCCAGCAGCCCCGAACTCCCAGATACGCAGTATTTT.

The V and J genes are TRBV2 and TRBJ1-5; the match to TRBD1 covers 7 bases. The CDR3 is 15 residues long. Losses at the gene ends were 4 bases for V and 3 bases for J; bases not matched to a gene: 6. CDR1 is SNHLY, CDR2 FYNNEI, per germline. In DNA form, the CDR3 reads TGTGCCAGCAGTGGGACAGGCCCCTACAATCAGCCCCAGCATTTT. Encoded protein: CASSGTGPYNQPQHF.

In DNA form, the CDR3 reads TGTGCCAGCAGTGAACTTCGGACAGCTACTAGCACAGATACGCAGTATTTT. It translates to CASSELRTATSTDTQYF. The rearrangement links TRBV6-1 to TRBJ2-3; TRBD1 might be the D (6 bases). This CDR3 contains 17 residues. Between the trimmed V and J ends, which lost 2 bases and 0 bases, there was a span of 15 bases. In germline, CDR1 is MNHNS, CDR2 SASEGT.